The 22 T cell receptor beta chains listed next were all sequenced from one sample in a study of technical replicates of blood from a handful of donors. Repertoires were generated with immunoSEQ multiplex PCR, while TCRdb's copy carries only in-frame clones and drops some. The table has about 83,000 clones, just over 90% seen once. The sample comprised T cells isolated from PBMCs. These receptors were collected from a human donor in good health.

This clone occurred once. The CDR3 protein is CASSFDRDSRYNEQFF. The CDR3 DNA reads TGTGCCAGCAGTTTTGATCGGGACTCCCGGTACAATGAGCAGTTCTTC. The chain couples TRBV5-4 to TRBJ2-1; D is possibly TRBD2 (6 bases). V shed 5 bases and J shed 4 bases, with 19 bases lying between them. Germline loops: CDR1 SGHNT, CDR2 YYREEE (reference sequence). CDR3 length equals 16 residues. Supplemented by reference TRBV5-4 and TRBJ2-1, the full variable domain reads ETGVTQSPTHLIKTRGQQVTLRCSSQSGHNTVSWYQQALGQGPQFIFQYYREEENGRGNFPPRFSGLQFPNYSSELNVNALELDDSALYLCASSFDRDSRYNEQFFGPGTRLTVL.

The chain recombines TRBV29-1 with TRBJ1-1, with D unclear. The CDR3 contains 12 residues. Germline V gives CDR1 SQVTM, CDR2 ANQGSEA. The V and J ends lost 3 bases and 4 bases respectively, with 9 bases between them. CDR3 loop: CSVDLMSTEAFF. CDR3 nucleotides: TGCAGCGTTGATCTTATGAGCACTGAAGCTTTCTTT.

The CDR3 nucleotides are TGTGCCAGCAGCCATAAGACAGGGGATCCCACCTTC. Translation gives CASSHKTGDPTF. This chain joins TRBV5-8 and TRBJ1-2; 8 nucleotides match TRBD1. CDR1 SGHTS and CDR2 YDEGEE come from the germline V gene. J lost 13 bases, V lost 4 bases, and 9 bases had no gene match. The CDR3 is 12 amino acids. The variable domain in full, completed from reference TRBV5-8 and TRBJ1-2, reads EAGVTQSPTHLIKTRGQQATLRCSPISGHTSVYWYQQALGLGLQFLLWYDEGEERNRGNFPPRFSGRQFPNYSSELNVNALELEDSALYLCASSHKTGDPTFGSGTRLTVV.

The chain couples TRBV6-5 to TRBJ2-5; 8 bases are shared with TRBD1. This CDR3 has 15 amino acids. CDR1 and CDR2 (germline): MNHEY, SVGAGI. J lost 6 bases, V lost 3 bases, and 9 bases had no gene match. The CDR3 nucleotides read TGTGCCAGCAGTTATCTTTCCGGGACAGGCCAGACCCAGTACTTC. It codes for CASSYLSGTGQTQYF.

The J gene is TRBJ2-7, the V gene TRBV28, with a tentative D call TRBD1 (5 bases). Germline CDR1 MDHEN, CDR2 SYDVKM. Deletions cut 6 bases from V and 3 bases from J, with 15 bases between. The CDR3 runs 14 residues. The CDR3 here is CASRQTGTIYEQYF. The CDR3 DNA sequence: TGTGCCAGCAGACAAACAGGAACTATCTACGAGCAGTACTTC.

This chain connects TRBV19 to TRBJ2-7; TRBD1 agrees at 11 bases. Trimming took 2 bases from V and 7 from J; bases not matched to a gene: 10. CDR3 length equals 16 residues. Looked up from germline, CDR1 is LNHDA and CDR2 is SQIVND (reference sequence). This CDR3 is CASSIRGQGATSEQYF. In nucleotides, the CDR3 is TGTGCCAGTAGTATACGAGGACAGGGGGCAACTAGTGAGCAGTACTTC.

The chain has TRBV5-4 and TRBJ1-6; D perhaps matches TRBD1 (6 bases). The germline V gene has CDR1 SGHNT and CDR2 YYREEE (reference sequence). V lost 2 bases, J lost 3 bases, and 15 bases lay in between. This CDR3 region has 17 residues. CDR3: CASSFMAGESYNSPLHF. The DNA of the CDR3 is TGTGCCAGCAGCTTTATGGCAGGGGAGAGCTATAATTCACCCCTCCACTTT.

The chain joins TRBV18 to TRBJ2-7, with TRBD2 matching 12 bases. Per germline, CDR1 KGHSH and CDR2 LQKENI. This CDR3 is built from 14 residues. V dropped 6 bases and J dropped 7; count of bases not matched to a gene: 7. The CDR3 protein is CASSRLAGEGEQYF. The DNA of the CDR3 is TGTGCCAGCTCGCGACTAGCGGGGGAGGGTGAGCAGTACTTC.

The V and J genes are TRBV21-1 and TRBJ1-4; the table's D call TRBD1 went unverified against the DNA. TRBV21-1 is a known pseudogene. The CDR3 is 18 amino acids. The CDR3 DNA reads TGTGCCAGCAGCACGGGGCAGAAAGGGACAGGAACTAATGAAAAACTGTTTTTT. Translating it yields CASSTGQKGTGTNEKLFF.

The chain couples TRBV27 to TRBJ1-1; tentative D call: TRBD1 (6 bases). Trimming took 3 bases from V and 4 from J, leaving 21 bases between them. Germline lookup yields CDR1 MNHEY and CDR2 SMNVEV (reference sequence). This CDR3 is built from 17 residues. The CDR3 here is CASSFLTPLNRVTEAFF. The DNA of the CDR3 is TGTGCCAGCAGTTTTCTGACTCCACTTAACAGGGTCACTGAAGCTTTCTTT.

The chain uses TRBV10-3 and TRBJ2-1; 9 bases align to TRBD1. V lost 4 bases, J lost 15 bases, and 13 bases stayed unmatched. There are 14 residues in the CDR3. Germline CDR1 reads ENHRY; CDR2 reads SYGVKD. The DNA for the CDR3 is TGTGCCATCAGTGCCTCCCCAACCGGACAGGGGCGGTTCTTC. This encodes CAISASPTGQGRFF.

J is TRBJ2-7 and V is TRBV6-5; tentatively, D is TRBD1 (5 bases). The germline CDR1 and CDR2 sequences are MNHEY and SVGAGI. The CDR3 is made up of 13 amino acids. Trimming shortened V by 6 bases and J by 4 bases, and 13 bases separated the two germline ends. CDR3 in DNA: TGTGCCAGCAGCCTGACAGTTTCTTACGAGCAGTACTTC. Protein: CASSLTVSYEQYF.

The chain uses TRBV28 and TRBJ2-5; D call uncertain. CDR1 and CDR2 (germline): MDHEN, SYDVKM. The CDR3 loop spans 10 amino acids. Trimming shortened V by 10 bases and J by 4 bases, and 7 bases separated the two germline ends. As DNA, the CDR3 is TGTGCCACCCTTTTAGAGACCCAGTACTTC. It encodes CATLLETQYF.

This rearrangement joins TRBV7-2 to TRBJ1-1; D uncertain. The V and J ends lost 5 bases and 2 bases respectively, with 12 bases between them. Germline CDR1 SGHTA, CDR2 FQGNSA. This CDR3 has 14 residues. CDR3 in DNA: TGTGCCAGCAGCCTTACACTAAGTAACACTGAAGCTTTCTTT. It yields the protein CASSLTLSNTEAFF. The whole variable domain, filled in from reference TRBV7-2 and TRBJ1-1, reads GAGVSQSPSNKVTEKGKDVELRCDPISGHTALYWYRQSLGQGLEFLIYFQGNSAPDKSGLPSDRFSAERTGGSVSTLTIQRTQQEDSAVYLCASSLTLSNTEAFFGQGTRLTVV.

V gene TRBV6-5 combines with J gene TRBJ1-1; 9 bases are shared with TRBD1. The CDR3 consists of 15 residues. Germline CDR1 and CDR2: MNHEY and SVGAGI. J was trimmed by 5 bases and V by 7 bases; bases with no gene match: 11. This CDR3 is CASKEETGGPTEAFF. The CDR3 bases are TGTGCCAGCAAAGAGGAGACAGGGGGACCGACTGAAGCTTTCTTT.

V usage is TRBV18 and J usage is TRBJ2-5; possibly TRBD2 for D (5 bases). The ends were cut back, 4 bases at V and 4 bases at J, with 10 bases in the middle. The CDR3 extends over 13 amino acids. Looked up from germline, CDR1 is KGHSH and CDR2 is LQKENI. CDR3 protein: CASSLPAVETQYF. The CDR3 bases are TGTGCCAGCTCACTTCCAGCGGTAGAGACCCAGTACTTC.

The V gene is TRBV4-2, the J gene TRBJ1-4; 9 nucleotides agree with TRBD1. From germline, CDR1 is LGHNA and CDR2 YNFKEQ. The CDR3 loop spans 15 amino acids. Losses at the gene ends were 4 bases for V and 7 bases for J; bases not matched to a gene: 7. CDR3 protein: CASSPGTGLSEKLFF. Written as DNA, the CDR3 is TGTGCCAGCAGCCCCGGGACAGGGCTATCTGAAAAACTGTTTTTT.

This chain uses TRBV7-8 with TRBJ2-4; 11 nucleotides agree with TRBD1. V trimming: 4 bases; J trimming: 7 bases; junction bases outside the gene matches: 3. The CDR3 is made up of 14 amino acids. CDR1 and CDR2 from the germline V gene are SGHVS and FQNEAQ. CDR3 region: CASSSGTGGNIQYF. The DNA of the CDR3 is TGTGCCAGCAGCTCCGGGACAGGGGGTAACATTCAGTACTTC.

In this sample, this clone turned up once. The rearrangement joins TRBV11-2 to TRBJ2-1; weak D call: TRBD2 (5 bases). The V end lost 6 bases, the J end lost 6 bases, and 21 bases lay between the germline ends. CDR1 and CDR2 from the germline V gene are SGHAT and FQNNGV. This CDR3 contains 16 residues. The CDR3 sequence: CASRNLKPQRVNEQFF. DNA for the CDR3: TGTGCCAGCAGGAACCTCAAGCCTCAGAGGGTCAATGAGCAGTTCTTC.

The chain is built from TRBV4-1 and TRBJ2-1; 8 bases align to TRBD1. The trim removed 2 bases at V and 7 bases at J, leaving 4 bases unmatched. CDR1 MGHRA and CDR2 YSYEKL come from the germline V gene. CDR3 size: 14 residues. The CDR3 region is CASSQKTGANEQFF. Here the CDR3 DNA reads TGCGCCAGCAGCCAAAAGACAGGGGCAAATGAGCAGTTCTTC.

This rearrangement joins TRBV12-5 to TRBJ2-7; TRBD2 matches at 10 bases. Germline V gives CDR1 LGHNT, CDR2 FRNRAP. This CDR3 spans 15 amino acids. Trimming cost V 1 base and J 3 bases; bases outside gene matches: 3. The DNA for the CDR3 is TGTGCTAGTGGTTTGGGGAGGACTAGCGGCTACGAGCAGTACTTC. Its translation: CASGLGRTSGYEQYF. Together with reference TRBV12-5 and TRBJ2-7, the CDR3 gives the full variable domain: DARVTQTPRHKVTEMGQEVTMRCQPILGHNTVFWYRQTMMQGLELLAYFRNRAPLDDSGMPKDRFSAEMPDATLATLKIQPSEPRDSAVYFCASGLGRTSGYEQYFGPGTRLTVT.

The V and J genes are TRBV27 and TRBJ1-3; 10 bases match TRBD1. There are 15 residues in the CDR3. Germline V gives CDR1 MNHEY, CDR2 SMNVEV (reference sequence). V was pared by 4 bases and J by 3 bases, with 3 bases of the junction left unmatched. The CDR3 sequence: CASSWTGGGGNTIYF. CDR3 in DNA: TGTGCCAGCAGTTGGACAGGGGGTGGTGGAAACACCATATATTTT.